These 27 T cell receptor beta chains were all obtained from the same sample, sequenced in a study of cytomegalovirus exposure and HLA in healthy donors (dated by TCRdb to about 2017). The library was built by means of the immunoSEQ multiplex PCR assay. Not all clones reach the TCRdb copy of this immuneACCESS table, which keeps in-frame sequences only. Checked studies attribute under half of the gap to unresolved V genes and leave the rest unexplained. The sample profile shows about 160,000 clones; nearly 90% of them were found once. The ten largest clones represent 4% to 5% of the sample. Sequencing input: PBMCs. The receptors originated from a young man in good health and CMV-seropositive.

The chain combines TRBV5-1 with TRBJ2-1, with D possibly matching TRBD2 (5 bases). This CDR3 spans 13 amino acids. Trimming pared 2 bases from V and 4 bases from J, leaving 7 bases between. CDR1 SGHRS and CDR2 YFSETQ come from the germline V gene. Written as DNA, the CDR3 is TGCGCCAGCAGCTTACTAGGATACAATGAGCAGTTCTTC. Residues: CASSLLGYNEQFF.

About this clone: Within the sample, other DNA sequences also encode this same CDR3. The chain joins TRBV19 to TRBJ2-1; D is ambiguous. The ends were cut back, 4 bases at V and 0 bases at J, with 4 bases in the middle. Germline CDR1 and CDR2: LNHDA and SQIVND (reference sequence). The CDR3 runs to 13 residues. This CDR3 is CASSTVSYNEQFF. For the CDR3, the DNA is TGTGCCAGTAGTACAGTCTCCTACAATGAGCAGTTCTTC.

The CDR3 here is CASSYRQGATQETQYF. CDR3 bases: TGTGCCAGCAGCTACCGACAGGGGGCCACCCAAGAGACCCAGTACTTC. The chain is built from TRBV11-3 and TRBJ2-5; 10 bases align to TRBD1. J was trimmed by 1 base and V by 4 bases; bases with no gene match: 6. The CDR3 loop spans 16 amino acids. The germline V gene encodes CDR1 SGHNT and CDR2 YENEEA.

The chain employs TRBV2 and TRBJ2-3, with D possibly TRBD2 on 6 matching bases. The V gene's germline CDR1 is SNHLY and CDR2 FYNNEI. V gave up 10 bases and J gave up 2 bases, with 19 bases separating them. The CDR3 totals 15 residues. DNA for the CDR3: TGTGCCAATATGGAGGAGGGAGACTACACAGATACGCAGTATTTT. Its translation: CANMEEGDYTDTQYF.

The rearrangement links TRBV6-1 to TRBJ2-7, with 8 bases fitting TRBD1. The CDR3 covers 17 residues. Germline CDR1 reads MNHNS; CDR2 reads SASEGT. V shed 1 base, J shed 3 bases, and the junction held 11 bases outside the gene matches. The chain's CDR3 is CASSEDGRGRTRYEQYF. The CDR3 region has the DNA TGTGCCAGCAGTGAAGACGGCAGGGGGCGAACGCGCTACGAGCAGTACTTC.

This rearrangement joins TRBV6-1 to TRBJ1-2, with D perhaps TRBD1 (5 bases). V was pared by 5 bases and J by 7 bases, with 14 bases between. The CDR3 length is 13 residues. Germline CDR1 MNHNS, CDR2 SASEGT. The CDR3 loop reads CASSPDSWRGYTF. CDR3 DNA: TGTGCCAGCAGTCCTGACAGTTGGCGTGGCTACACCTTC.

The gene calls are TRBV28 and TRBJ1-2; maybe TRBD1 (6 bases). Trimming removed 7 bases at V and 3 bases at J, with 12 bases between. This CDR3 spans 13 amino acids. Germline assignment: CDR1 MDHEN and CDR2 SYDVKM. CDR3 amino acids: CASNYRAHYGYTF. The CDR3 DNA reads TGTGCCAGCAATTACAGGGCACACTATGGCTACACCTTC.

The chain couples TRBV19 to TRBJ2-5, with D possibly TRBD2 on 6 matching bases. This CDR3 is 13 amino acids long. The V gene's germline CDR1 is LNHDA and CDR2 SQIVND (reference sequence). Trimming cost V 6 bases and J 3 bases, with 11 bases left between them. CDR3 amino acids: CASSRGSKETQYF. The CDR3 DNA reads as TGTGCCAGTAGCCGGGGGTCAAAAGAGACCCAGTACTTC. The full variable domain, with the rest looked up from reference TRBV19 and TRBJ2-5, is DGGITQSPKYLFRKEGQNVTLSCEQNLNHDAMYWYRQDPGQGLRLIYYSQIVNDFQKGDIAEGYSVSREKKESFPLTVTSAQKNPTAFYLCASSRGSKETQYFGPGTRLLVL.

This rearrangement joins TRBV11-2 to TRBJ2-1, with 8 bases matching TRBD2. The CDR3 length is 15 residues. The V segment lost 3 bases and the J segment 4 bases; nucleotides outside the gene matches: 5. CDR1 and CDR2 (germline): SGHAT, FQNNGV. The CDR3 region is CASSFLAGAYNEQFF. The CDR3 region has the DNA TGTGCCAGCAGCTTTCTAGCGGGCGCTTACAATGAGCAGTTCTTC.

Comment on this clone: Other DNA sequences in the sample encode the same CDR3. The V call is TRBV5-6, the J call TRBJ1-1, with TRBD1 as a possible D gene (5 bases). Trimming shortened V by 2 bases and J by 0 bases, and 8 bases separated the two germline ends. Germline V gives CDR1 SGHDT, CDR2 YYEEEE. The CDR3 runs 14 residues. The CDR3 coding sequence is TGTGCCAGCAGCTTTAGGGGCCTGAACACTGAAGCTTTCTTT. Its translation: CASSFRGLNTEAFF.

This chain uses TRBV2 with TRBJ2-5, with 10 bases aligning to TRBD2. With V trimmed by 4 bases and J by 4 bases, 9 bases remained unmatched. CDR1 SNHLY and CDR2 FYNNEI come from the germline V gene. There are 16 residues in the CDR3. In DNA, the CDR3 is TGTGCCAGCAGTGGACAAATAGCGGGAGGACGAGAGACCCAGTACTTC. It is translated as CASSGQIAGGRETQYF.

The chain carries TRBV10-3 and TRBJ2-7; 10 bases map to TRBD2. The germline V gene has CDR1 ENHRY and CDR2 SYGVKD. This CDR3 has 14 amino acids. V gave up 3 bases and J gave up 7 bases; unmatched junction bases: 6. This CDR3 is CAISDGTSVREQYF. In nucleotides, the CDR3 is TGTGCCATCAGTGATGGGACTAGCGTGCGGGAGCAGTACTTC.

The chain has TRBV11-2 and TRBJ2-7; TRBD2 matches 8 bases. V shed 7 bases, J shed 7 bases, and the junction held 12 bases outside the gene matches. Germline values: CDR1 SGHAT, CDR2 FQNNGV. The CDR3 is 14 residues long. As DNA, the CDR3 is TGTGCCAGCACCCTTAGGTACGCGGGAGGTGAGCAGTACTTC. Its protein product is CASTLRYAGGEQYF.

This clone was detected a few times. The V gene is TRBV14, the J gene TRBJ1-2, with 7 nucleotides matching TRBD1. Germline V gives CDR1 SGHDN, CDR2 FVKESK. The CDR3 sequence is 14 residues long. J gave up 4 bases and V 5 bases, and 7 bases lay outside the gene matches. CDR3 in amino acids: CASSSYRGSYGYTF. CDR3 sequence (DNA): TGTGCCAGCAGCTCATACAGGGGCTCCTATGGCTACACCTTC.

The CDR3 protein is CASSSRLAGDNEQFF. The CDR3 nucleotides read TGTGCCAGCAGCTCACGACTAGCGGGAGACAATGAGCAGTTCTTC. This chain joins TRBV7-9 and TRBJ2-1; 12 bases align to TRBD2. With V trimmed by 4 bases and J by 5 bases, 3 bases remained unmatched. The length of the CDR3 is 15 residues. Germline assignment: CDR1 SEHNR and CDR2 FQNEAQ (reference sequence). Full variable domain (outside the CDR3, taken from reference TRBV7-9 and TRBJ2-1): DTGVSQNPRHKITKRGQNVTFRCDPISEHNRLYWYRQTLGQGPEFLTYFQNEAQLEKSRLLSDRFSAERPKGSFSTLEIQRTEQGDSAMYLCASSSRLAGDNEQFFGPGTRLTVL.

This clone was counted only a few times. The gene calls are TRBV6-6 and TRBJ2-5; perhaps TRBD1 as D (6 bases). CDR3 length: 13 amino acids. Germline-derived CDR1 and CDR2 are MNHNY and SVGAGI (reference sequence). The V end lost 7 bases, the J end lost 1 base, and 10 bases lay between the germline ends. The CDR3 nucleotides are TGTGCCAGCACACAGGGACGCCAAGAGACCCAGTACTTC. Residues: CASTQGRQETQYF.

V and J are TRBV27 and TRBJ2-3; D is possibly TRBD2 (7 bases). There are 17 residues in the CDR3. CDR1 MNHEY and CDR2 SMNVEV come from the germline V gene (reference sequence). Between the trimmed V and J ends, which lost 4 bases and 4 bases, there was a span of 21 bases. As DNA, the CDR3 is TGTGCCAGCAGTTCCACTTTAAGCGGGACAATCCCAGATACGCAGTATTTT. It codes for CASSSTLSGTIPDTQYF.

The rearrangement uses TRBV18 and TRBJ2-5, with TRBD1 identical over 8 bases. Germline CDR1 reads KGHSH; CDR2 reads LQKENI. Unmatched junction bases numbered 7, after V lost 6 bases and J lost 4 bases. The CDR3 is 14 residues long. CDR3 in amino acids: CASSPTGGRETQYF. The CDR3 coding sequence is TGTGCCAGCTCGCCCACAGGGGGACGAGAGACCCAGTACTTC. Filled out from reference TRBV18 and TRBJ2-5, the complete variable domain reads NAGVMQNPRHLVRRRGQEARLRCSPMKGHSHVYWYRQLPEEGLKFMVYLQKENIIDESGMPKERFSAEFPKEGPSILRIQQVVRGDSAAYFCASSPTGGRETQYFGPGTRLLVL.

The CDR3 sequence is CASSPDPTGNQPQHF. The DNA of the CDR3 is TGTGCCAGCAGCCCCGACCCGACAGGGAATCAGCCCCAGCATTTT. The chain joins TRBV7-6 to TRBJ1-5, with 7 bases matching TRBD1. V lost 5 bases and J lost 4; bases outside the gene matches: 8. The CDR3 spans 15 residues. The germline CDR1 and CDR2 sequences are SGHVS and FNYEAQ.

This chain uses TRBV6-6 with TRBJ2-2, with 10 bases identical to TRBD1. The CDR3 runs 15 residues. Losses at the gene ends were 7 bases for V and 4 bases for J; bases not matched to a gene: 6. The germline V gene has CDR1 MNHNY and CDR2 SVGAGI (reference sequence). DNA for the CDR3: TGTGCCAGCAATGGCGGGACAGGGGCCACCGGGGAGCTGTTTTTT. Its protein product is CASNGGTGATGELFF.

The chain has TRBV5-1 and TRBJ1-2, with D uncertain. V was shortened by 4 bases and J by 2 bases, with 9 bases between the two germline ends. This CDR3 comprises 13 residues. Germline V gives CDR1 SGHRS, CDR2 YFSETQ. The CDR3 is CASSQRSNYGYTF. The CDR3, as DNA: TGCGCCAGCAGCCAGAGGTCAAACTATGGCTACACCTTC.

The gene calls are TRBV7-3 and TRBJ2-3; possibly TRBD1 for D (6 bases). V gave up 5 bases and J gave up 7 bases, with 19 bases separating them. The CDR3 loop spans 15 amino acids. Germline CDR1 SGHTA, CDR2 FQGTGA. CDR3 bases: TGTGCCAGCAGCCTAAAAGGGGGACCCTCCCATACGCAGTATTTT. Translation: CASSLKGGPSHTQYF.

This chain links TRBV18 with TRBJ2-3; TRBD2 might be the D (5 bases). Trimming left V 1 base short and J 1 base short, with 9 bases between. Per the germline V gene, CDR1 is KGHSH and CDR2 is LQKENI. This CDR3 is 15 amino acids long. The CDR3 protein is CASSPRGIRTDTQYF. CDR3 in DNA: TGTGCCAGCTCACCACGAGGGATCCGCACAGATACGCAGTATTTT.

The chain carries TRBV28 and TRBJ2-2; possibly TRBD1 for D (6 bases). Trimming left V 3 bases short and J 6 bases short, with 20 bases between. Per the germline V gene, CDR1 is MDHEN and CDR2 is SYDVKM. CDR3 size: 17 residues. The CDR3 coding sequence is TGTGCCAGCAGTTTGGGTCACAGCAGGGGAAGTTCCGGGGAGCTGTTTTTT. The encoded protein is CASSLGHSRGSSGELFF.

The V and J genes are TRBV18 and TRBJ2-2; D is perhaps TRBD1 (6 bases). This CDR3 has 16 residues. From germline, CDR1 is KGHSH and CDR2 LQKENI. Trimming took off 1 base at V and 1 base at J, with 10 bases between the two ends. CDR3 sequence reads: CASSPRSGQNTGELFF. The CDR3 DNA reads as TGTGCCAGCTCACCACGATCGGGACAGAACACCGGGGAGCTGTTTTTT.

This chain connects TRBV2 to TRBJ2-2; TRBD1 is a possible D gene (6 bases). Germline CDR1 and CDR2: SNHLY and FYNNEI. CDR3 length: 15 amino acids. V dropped 4 bases and J dropped 1 base, with 10 bases sitting between them. CDR3 DNA sequence: TGTGCCAGCAGTGGCCGGGACATGAACACCGGGGAGCTGTTTTTT. This encodes CASSGRDMNTGELFF.

The V gene is TRBV19, the J gene TRBJ2-3; perhaps TRBD2 as D (6 bases). Between the trimmed V and J ends, which lost 7 bases and 0 bases, there was a span of 17 bases. The CDR3 consists of 16 residues. Germline lookup yields CDR1 LNHDA and CDR2 SQIVND (reference sequence). The CDR3 DNA sequence: TGTGCCAGTAATACGGACGCGGGACCTAGCACAGATACGCAGTATTTT. This encodes CASNTDAGPSTDTQYF.